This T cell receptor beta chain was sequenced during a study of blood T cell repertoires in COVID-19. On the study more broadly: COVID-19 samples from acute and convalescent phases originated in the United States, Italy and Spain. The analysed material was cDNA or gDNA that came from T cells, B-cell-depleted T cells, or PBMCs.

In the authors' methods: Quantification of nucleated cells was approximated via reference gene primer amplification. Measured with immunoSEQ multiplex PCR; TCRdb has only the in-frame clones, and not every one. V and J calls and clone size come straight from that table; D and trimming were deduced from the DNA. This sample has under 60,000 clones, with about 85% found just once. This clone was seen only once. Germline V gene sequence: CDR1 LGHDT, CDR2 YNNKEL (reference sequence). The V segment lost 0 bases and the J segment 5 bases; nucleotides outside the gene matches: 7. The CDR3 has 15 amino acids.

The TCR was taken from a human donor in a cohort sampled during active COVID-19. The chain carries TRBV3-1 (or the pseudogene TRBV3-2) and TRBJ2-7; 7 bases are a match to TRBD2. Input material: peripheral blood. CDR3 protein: CASSQEGGRAHEQYF. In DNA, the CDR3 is TGTGCCAGCAGCCAAGAAGGAGGGAGGGCCCACGAGCAGTACTTC.